This paragraph reports one TCR beta chain. The antigen is not known. Around 220 ng DNA, tens of thousands of T cell genomes, went into each sorted-subset replicate PCR. Clones were sequenced by immunoSEQ multiplex PCR, and TCRdb holds only the in-frame ones, with some missing. The sample has roughly 2,000,000 clones; 93% are singletons. This record belongs to a study of shared clonotypes between healthy human individuals. Study-level findings and limits: Generally, naive subsets came out with larger estimated richness than memory subsets.

There are 14 residues in the CDR3. V lost 6 bases, J lost 0 bases, and 12 bases lay in between. Germline-derived CDR1 and CDR2 are MNHEY and SMNVEV (reference sequence). Naive-designated CD8 cells lacked CD45RO, were positively enriched for CCR7, and omitted terminally differentiated effector memory CD45RA+ cells. The V and J genes are TRBV27 and TRBJ2-7; D gene unclear. Specimen: naive CD8+ T cells from PBMCs. This clonotype was obtained from a young man in good health. Some clones in this sample may be carry-over from other donors' samples. The CDR3 sequence: CASSTFVGSYEQYF. In DNA, the CDR3 is TGTGCCAGCAGCACCTTTGTGGGCTCCTACGAGCAGTACTTC.